This T cell receptor (beta chain) derives from a study of blood T cell repertoires in COVID-19. At the level of the study: Collection of acute and convalescent COVID-19 samples took place in the United States, Italy and Spain. Sample material is recorded as cDNA or gDNA derived from T cells, B-cell-depleted T cells, or PBMCs.

There are 12 residues in the CDR3. The V gene's germline CDR1 is MDHEN and CDR2 SYDVKM. Trimming took off 10 bases at V and 6 bases at J, with 13 bases between the two ends. Original handling: Reference gene primer amplification in the assay estimated nucleated cell counts. Produced via immunoSEQ multiplex PCR; TCRdb's table is partial and in-frame only. The V and J calls and clone size were taken over from that table, and D and trimming were inferred from the DNA. Of around 100,000 clones listed, almost 80% were seen once; the top ten hold under 35%. V and J are TRBV28 and TRBJ1-5; D ambiguous. This TCR was sampled from a man aged 65 to 85 with active or convalescent COVID-19. The sequenced sample consisted of peripheral blood. The CDR3 DNA reads as TGTGCCACCAAAGAAGGAGGTCAGCCCCAGCATTTT. Protein sequence: CATKEGGQPQHF.